What follows are 9 T cell receptor beta chains derived from one specimen sequenced in a study of cytomegalovirus exposure and HLA in healthy donors. Researchers ran the PCR with 60 Vbeta and 13 Jbeta primers. The assay was immunoSEQ multiplex PCR, and TCRdb's table has in-frame clones only and misses some. This sample carries approximately 200,000 clones, approximately 78% of them seen once, and the ten largest clones take around 6%. The sample comprised PBMCs. The receptor set was obtained from a woman between 45 and 65 years old in good health and CMV-seropositive.

The CDR3 spells CASSQDDSGEHPSNQPQHF. The CDR3 DNA is TGTGCCAGCAGCCAAGATGATAGCGGGGAACACCCAAGCAATCAGCCCCAGCATTTT. This chain links TRBV14 with TRBJ1-5; no reliable D call. Trimming cost V 0 bases and J 1 base, with 19 bases left between them. From germline, CDR1 is SGHDN and CDR2 FVKESK. This CDR3 is 19 amino acids long.

This clone was detected only once. J is TRBJ2-1 and V is TRBV7-2; TRBD2 is a possible D gene (5 bases). The V gene's germline CDR1 is SGHTA and CDR2 FQGNSA. This CDR3 comprises 15 residues. V lost 4 bases and J lost 2, with 12 bases in between. The CDR3 reads CASSSLRGTYNEQFF. CDR3 nucleotide sequence: TGTGCCAGCAGCTCCCTCCGGGGAACCTACAATGAGCAGTTCTTC.

V usage is TRBV29-1 and J usage is TRBJ2-1, with 10 bases aligning to TRBD1. Looked up from germline, CDR1 is SQVTM and CDR2 is ANQGSEA. The CDR3 runs 12 residues. V lost 8 bases, J lost 4 bases, and 2 bases stayed unmatched. CDR3 DNA: TGCAGCTGGACAGGGGGGTACAATGAGCAGTTCTTC. It yields the protein CSWTGGYNEQFF.

The chain links TRBV7-2 to TRBJ1-2, with 9 nucleotides matching TRBD1. Germline loops: CDR1 SGHTA, CDR2 FQGNSA. The CDR3 is 16 residues long. Trimming cost V 1 base and J 3 bases; bases outside gene matches: 6. The CDR3, as DNA: TGTGCCAGCAGCTTAGGGGGCCGGGACAGGGACTATGGCTACACCTTC. It is translated as CASSLGGRDRDYGYTF.

This clone was picked up a small number of times. The CDR3 DNA follows: TGTGCCAGCAGCTGGTCAGGGGGTGATACCGGGGAGCTGTTTTTT. It is translated as CASSWSGGDTGELFF. This sequence joins TRBV11-3 and TRBJ2-2; 7 bases line up with TRBD1. Germline V gene lookup returns CDR1 SGHNT and CDR2 YENEEA. Trimming took 4 bases from V and 5 from J; bases not matched to a gene: 7. The CDR3 runs 15 residues.

A single count supports this clone. This rearrangement joins TRBV6-1 to TRBJ2-4; TRBD2 aligns across 8 bases. From germline, CDR1 is MNHNS and CDR2 SASEGT. This CDR3 contains 15 residues. J gave up 2 bases and V 4 bases, and 4 bases lay outside the gene matches. The CDR3: CASSAAGGSKNIQYF. The DNA of the CDR3 is TGTGCCAGCAGTGCCGCGGGGGGTTCCAAAAACATTCAGTACTTC.

The rearrangement joins TRBV5-6 to TRBJ1-2, with D tentatively TRBD1 (5 bases). Trimming pared 4 bases from V and 8 bases from J, leaving 15 bases between. There are 13 residues in the CDR3. Per the germline V gene, CDR1 is SGHDT and CDR2 is YYEEEE. The CDR3 region is CASSAGRRGGYTF. CDR3 nucleotide sequence: TGTGCCAGCAGCGCGGGACGGCGGGGAGGCTACACCTTC.

The chain is built from TRBV6-5 and TRBJ2-2; 7 positions match TRBD1. The CDR3 is 16 amino acids. CDR1 and CDR2 from the germline V gene are MNHEY and SVGAGI. The V gene end was trimmed by 0 bases and the J gene end by 6 bases; junction bases not matched to a gene: 7. CDR3 nucleotide sequence: TGTGCCAGCAGTTACTCGATTAAGGGGGCTGCCGGGGAGCTGTTTTTT. It specifies CASSYSIKGAAGELFF.

This rearrangement joins TRBV28 to TRBJ2-7; 7 bases agree with TRBD2. The CDR3 spans 16 residues. Germline V gene sequence: CDR1 MDHEN, CDR2 SYDVKM. V lost 9 bases, J lost 2 bases, and 16 bases stayed unmatched. CDR3 in DNA: TGTGCCAGTTCCCTCTCCGGGGCCGCGGGGGCCTACGAGCAGTACTTC. It encodes CASSLSGAAGAYEQYF.